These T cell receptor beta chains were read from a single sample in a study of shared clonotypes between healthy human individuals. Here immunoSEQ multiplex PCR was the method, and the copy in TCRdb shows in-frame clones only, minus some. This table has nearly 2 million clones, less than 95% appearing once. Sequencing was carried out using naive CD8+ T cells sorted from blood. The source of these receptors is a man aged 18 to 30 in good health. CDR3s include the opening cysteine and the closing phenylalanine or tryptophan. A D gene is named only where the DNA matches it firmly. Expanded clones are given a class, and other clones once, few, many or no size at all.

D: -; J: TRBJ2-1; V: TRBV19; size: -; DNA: TGTGCCAGTAGTATACAGGGGTCCCCGTACAATGAGCAGTTCTTC; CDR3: CASSIQGSPYNEQFF
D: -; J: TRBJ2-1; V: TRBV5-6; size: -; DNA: TGTGCCAGCAGCACGTTTGGGAATGAGCAGTTCTTC; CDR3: CASSTFGNEQFF
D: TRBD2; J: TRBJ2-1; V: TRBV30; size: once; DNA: TGTGCCTGGAGCGGGGGGGCCGGCCACAATGAGCAGTTCTTC; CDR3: CAWSGGAGHNEQFF
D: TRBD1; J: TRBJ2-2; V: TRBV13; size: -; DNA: TGTGCCAGCAGCTTGCCGGGACAGGGGGCGCCCGGGGAGCTGTTTTTT; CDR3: CASSLPGQGAPGELFF
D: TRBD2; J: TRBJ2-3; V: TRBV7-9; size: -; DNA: TGTGCCAGCAGTCTTAGCCCCATCGGCGGGAGCCCAGATACGCAGTATTTT; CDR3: CASSLSPIGGSPDTQYF
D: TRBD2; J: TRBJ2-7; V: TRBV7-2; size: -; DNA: TGTGCCAGCAGCAGCCTAGCGGGGGCCTACGAGCAGTACTTC; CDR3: CASSSLAGAYEQYF
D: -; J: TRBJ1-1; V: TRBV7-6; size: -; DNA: TGTGCCAGCAGCTTAGTTTCCTTGAACACTGAAGCTTTCTTT; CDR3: CASSLVSLNTEAFF
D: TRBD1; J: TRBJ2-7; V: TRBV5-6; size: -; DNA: TGTGCCAGCAGCTTGGGGGGGACAGGGATCGGGTACGAGCAGTACTTC; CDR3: CASSLGGTGIGYEQYF
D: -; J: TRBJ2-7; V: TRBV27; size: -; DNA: TGTGCCAGCAGTTTATCGGCTGGGGGGGGCCGGTACGAGCAGTACTTC; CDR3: CASSLSAGGGRYEQYF
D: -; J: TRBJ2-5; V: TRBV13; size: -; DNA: TGTGCCAGCAGCCTCCGGGGTCAGGCCCACGAAGAGACCCAGTACTTC; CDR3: CASSLRGQAHEETQYF
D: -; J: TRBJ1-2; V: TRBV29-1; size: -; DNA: TGCAGCGTTGAGGGACTTTATGGCTACACCTTC; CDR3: CSVEGLYGYTF
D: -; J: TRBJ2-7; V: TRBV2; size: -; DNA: TGTGCCAGCAGTGAACGGGTGGGGGGACCGGCCGAGCAGTACTTC; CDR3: CASSERVGGPAEQYF
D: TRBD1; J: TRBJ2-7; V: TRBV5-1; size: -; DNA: TGCGCCAGCAGTCCCGAGACAGGGCTCACCGAGCAGTACTTC; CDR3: CASSPETGLTEQYF
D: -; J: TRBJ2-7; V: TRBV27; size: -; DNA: TGTGCCACCACCTCCGGGAACTACGAGCAGTACTTC; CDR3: CATTSGNYEQYF
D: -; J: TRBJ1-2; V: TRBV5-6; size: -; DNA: TGTGCCAGCAGCTCCGAGTTAGCTAACTATGGCTACACCTTC; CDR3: CASSSELANYGYTF
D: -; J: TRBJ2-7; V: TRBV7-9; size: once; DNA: TGTGCCAGCAGCACAGAAGCAACCTTTTACGAGCAGTACTTC; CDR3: CASSTEATFYEQYF
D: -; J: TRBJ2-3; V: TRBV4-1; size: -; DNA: TGCGCCAGCAGCCAAGTAGCGGCTGACACAGATACGCAGTATTTT; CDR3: CASSQVAADTDTQYF
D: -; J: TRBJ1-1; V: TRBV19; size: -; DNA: TGTGCCAGTAGCCTAGGGGGGGGCACTGAAGCTTTCTTT; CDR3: CASSLGGGTEAFF
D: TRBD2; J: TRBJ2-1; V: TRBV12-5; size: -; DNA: TGTGCTAGTGGTTGGACATGGACTAGCGGATACAATGAGCAGTTCTTC; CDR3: CASGWTWTSGYNEQFF
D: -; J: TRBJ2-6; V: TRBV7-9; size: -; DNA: TGTGCCAGCAGCTTATGGACCTCTGGGGCCAACGTCCTGACTTTC; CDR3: CASSLWTSGANVLTF
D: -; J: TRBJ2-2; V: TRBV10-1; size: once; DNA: TGCGCCAGCAGTGAGCTCCCGAACACCGGGGAGCTGTTTTTT; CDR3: CASSELPNTGELFF
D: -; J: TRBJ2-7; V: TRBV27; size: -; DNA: TGTGCCAGCAGTTTATCTCTGGGACCCCTCACCTACGAGCAGTACTTC; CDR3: CASSLSLGPLTYEQYF
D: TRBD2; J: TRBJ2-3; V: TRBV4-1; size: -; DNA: TGCGCCAGCAGCCTGGCGGCGAGCGGGGGGTCTAGAGATACGCAGTATTTT; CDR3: CASSLAASGGSRDTQYF
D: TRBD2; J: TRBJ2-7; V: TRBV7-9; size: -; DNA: TGTGCCAGCAGCTTAGGTTCTAGCGGGAGGGCCGTCGACGAGCAGTACTTC; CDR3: CASSLGSSGRAVDEQYF
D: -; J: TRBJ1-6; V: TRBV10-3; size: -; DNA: TGTGCCATCAGTGAAGGGGCCCATTCACCCCTCCACTTT; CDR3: CAISEGAHSPLHF
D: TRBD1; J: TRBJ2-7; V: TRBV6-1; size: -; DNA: TGTGCCAGCAGGGGACAGGGGATTGCCTACGAGCAGTACTTC; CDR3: CASRGQGIAYEQYF
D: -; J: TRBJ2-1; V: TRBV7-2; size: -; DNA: TGTGCCAGCAGCTTAAGAGACCCAACGTCCTACAATGAGCAGTTCTTC; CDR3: CASSLRDPTSYNEQFF
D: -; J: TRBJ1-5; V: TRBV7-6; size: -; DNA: TGTGCCAGCAGCGTAGGGGAGCAGCCCCAGCATTTT; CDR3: CASSVGEQPQHF
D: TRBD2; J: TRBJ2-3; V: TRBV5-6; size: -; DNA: TGTGCCAGCTGCCAACTAGCGGGGAGGACAGATACGCAGTATTTT; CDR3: CASCQLAGRTDTQYF
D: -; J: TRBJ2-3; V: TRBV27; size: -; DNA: TGTGCCAGCAGTTTAATCTCAGATACGCAGTATTTT; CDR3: CASSLISDTQYF
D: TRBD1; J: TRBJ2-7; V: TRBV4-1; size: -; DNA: TGCGCCAGCAGCCAAGTCACAGGGGCCTACGAGCAGTACTTC; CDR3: CASSQVTGAYEQYF
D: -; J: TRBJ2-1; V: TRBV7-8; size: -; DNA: TGTGCCAGCAGCTCACCGCGGGGAGTCTACAATGAGCAGTTCTTC; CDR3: CASSSPRGVYNEQFF
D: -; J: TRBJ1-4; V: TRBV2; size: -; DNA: TGTGCCAGCAGTGAGGGACGAGAAGAAAAACTGTTTTTT; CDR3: CASSEGREEKLFF
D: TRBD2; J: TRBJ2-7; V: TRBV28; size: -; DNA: TGTGCCAGCAGTTTGGCGGGGGATACCTACGAGCAGTACTTC; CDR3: CASSLAGDTYEQYF
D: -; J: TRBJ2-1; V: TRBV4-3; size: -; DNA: TGCGCCAGCAGCCAAGGCGGTGAGCAGTTCTTC; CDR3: CASSQGGEQFF
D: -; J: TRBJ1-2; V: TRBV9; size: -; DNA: TGTGCCAGCAGCCCTTCGGACAGCCTTGGCTACACCTTC; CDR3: CASSPSDSLGYTF
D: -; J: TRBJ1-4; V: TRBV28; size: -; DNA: TGTGCCAGCAGTTTTGTGGAATCGGGTAATGAAAAACTGTTTTTT; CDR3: CASSFVESGNEKLFF
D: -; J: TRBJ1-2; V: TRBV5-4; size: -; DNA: TGTGCCAGCAGCTTGTTTTCAGGGTATGGCTACACCTTC; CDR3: CASSLFSGYGYTF
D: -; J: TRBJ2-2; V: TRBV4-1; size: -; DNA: TGCGCCAGCAGCCAAGATGGGGCAGGGATTACGAGCGGGGAGCTGTTTTTT; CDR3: CASSQDGAGITSGELFF
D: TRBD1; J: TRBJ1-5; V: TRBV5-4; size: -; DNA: TGTGCCAGCAGCTTAGGACAGGGAAACAATCAGCCCCAGCATTTT; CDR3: CASSLGQGNNQPQHF
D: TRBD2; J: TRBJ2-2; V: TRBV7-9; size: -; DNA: TGTGCCAGCAGCTTAAGCGGGGGCGATACCGGGGAGCTGTTTTTT; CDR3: CASSLSGGDTGELFF
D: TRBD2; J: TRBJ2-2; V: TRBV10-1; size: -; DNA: TGCGCCAGCAGTGAGGTAGCGGGAGGGCCGGGCACCGGGGAGCTGTTTTTT; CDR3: CASSEVAGGPGTGELFF
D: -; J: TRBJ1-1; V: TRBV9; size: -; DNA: TGTGCCAGCAGCGTAGTAGAAGACACTGAAGCTTTCTTT; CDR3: CASSVVEDTEAFF
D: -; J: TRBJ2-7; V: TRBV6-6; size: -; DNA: TGTGCCAGCAGTTACGGCCTGGACTACGAGCAGTACTTC; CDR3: CASSYGLDYEQYF
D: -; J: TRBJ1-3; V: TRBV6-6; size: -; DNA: TGTGCCAGCAGCAAACACCCCGGCTCTGGAAACACCATATATTTT; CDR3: CASSKHPGSGNTIYF
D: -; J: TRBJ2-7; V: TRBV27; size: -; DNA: TGTGCCAGCAGCCCATCGGCGGGACACCGGGGCGACGAGCAGTACTTC; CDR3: CASSPSAGHRGDEQYF
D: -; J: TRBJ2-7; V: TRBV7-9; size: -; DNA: TGTGCCAGCAGCCAAGAGCAGGACGAGCAGTACTTC; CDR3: CASSQEQDEQYF
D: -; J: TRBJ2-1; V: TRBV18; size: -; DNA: TGTGCCAGCTCACCACCAGGCAACCAGGGGAATGAGCAGTTCTTC; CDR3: CASSPPGNQGNEQFF
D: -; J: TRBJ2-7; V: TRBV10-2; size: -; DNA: TGCGCCAGCAGTGAAGTTTACGAGCAGTACTTC; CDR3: CASSEVYEQYF
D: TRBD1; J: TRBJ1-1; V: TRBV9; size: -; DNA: TGTGCCAGCAGCGTAGTGGGGACAGGGTCTGCTGAAGCTTTCTTT; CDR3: CASSVVGTGSAEAFF
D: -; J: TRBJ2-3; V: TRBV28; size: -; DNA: TGTGCCAGCAGTTTTGTAGGGACGCCAGGGACAGATACGCAGTATTTT; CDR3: CASSFVGTPGTDTQYF
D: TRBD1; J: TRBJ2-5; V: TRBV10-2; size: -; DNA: TGCGCCAGCAGGGGGGATGGAGTTGACAGGGTAACGAGAGAGACCCAGTACTTC; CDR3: CASRGDGVDRVTRETQYF
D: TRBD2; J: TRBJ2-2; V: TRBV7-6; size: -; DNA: TGTGCCAGCAGCTGGACTAGCGGGAGTGGGAACACCGGGGAGCTGTTTTTT; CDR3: CASSWTSGSGNTGELFF
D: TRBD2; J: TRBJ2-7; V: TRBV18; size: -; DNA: TGTGCCAGCTCACCAGCTGGAGCGGGGGGTTCCTACGAGCAGTACTTC; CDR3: CASSPAGAGGSYEQYF
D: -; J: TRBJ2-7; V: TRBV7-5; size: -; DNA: TGTGCCAGCCGCCCAGGGACAGGTAACTACGAGCAGTACTTC; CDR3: CASRPGTGNYEQYF
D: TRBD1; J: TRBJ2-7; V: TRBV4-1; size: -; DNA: TGCGCCAGCAGCACGGGGACAGCGAACTACGAGCAGTACTTC; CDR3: CASSTGTANYEQYF
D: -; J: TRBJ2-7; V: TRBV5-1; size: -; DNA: TGCGCCAGCAGCTTGGAACAACCTACCTCCTACGAGCAGTACTTC; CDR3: CASSLEQPTSYEQYF
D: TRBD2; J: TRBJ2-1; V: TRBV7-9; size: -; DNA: TGTGCCAGCAGCTTAGGGACTAGCATGTACAATGAGCAGTTCTTC; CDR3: CASSLGTSMYNEQFF
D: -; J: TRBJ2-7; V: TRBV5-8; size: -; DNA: TGTGCCAGCAGCCATTCAGGGGCGGACGAGCAGTACTTC; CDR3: CASSHSGADEQYF